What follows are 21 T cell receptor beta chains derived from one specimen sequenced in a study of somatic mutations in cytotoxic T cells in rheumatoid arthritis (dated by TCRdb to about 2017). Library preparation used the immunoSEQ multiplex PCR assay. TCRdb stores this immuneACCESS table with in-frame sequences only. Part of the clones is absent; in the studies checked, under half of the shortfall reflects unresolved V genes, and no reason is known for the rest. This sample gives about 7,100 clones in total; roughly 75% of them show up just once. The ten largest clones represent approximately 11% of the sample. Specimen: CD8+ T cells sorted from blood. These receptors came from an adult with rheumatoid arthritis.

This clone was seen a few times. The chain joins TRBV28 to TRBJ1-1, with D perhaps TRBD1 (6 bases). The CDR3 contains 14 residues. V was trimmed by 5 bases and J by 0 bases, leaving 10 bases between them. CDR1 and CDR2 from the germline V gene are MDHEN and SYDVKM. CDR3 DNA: TGTGCCAGCAGTCCAACAGGGATGAACACTGAAGCTTTCTTT. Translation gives CASSPTGMNTEAFF.

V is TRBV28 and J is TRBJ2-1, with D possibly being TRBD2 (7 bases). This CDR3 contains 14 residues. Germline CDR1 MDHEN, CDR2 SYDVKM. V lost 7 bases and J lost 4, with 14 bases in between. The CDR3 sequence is CASNEGGRYNEQFF. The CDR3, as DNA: TGTGCCAGCAACGAGGGGGGGCGGTACAATGAGCAGTTCTTC.

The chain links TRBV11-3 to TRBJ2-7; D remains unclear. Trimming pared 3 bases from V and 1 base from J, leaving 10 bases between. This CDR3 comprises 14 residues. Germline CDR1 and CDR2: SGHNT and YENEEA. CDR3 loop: CASSFTDTSYEQYF. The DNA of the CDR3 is TGTGCCAGCAGCTTCACAGATACTTCCTACGAGCAGTACTTC.

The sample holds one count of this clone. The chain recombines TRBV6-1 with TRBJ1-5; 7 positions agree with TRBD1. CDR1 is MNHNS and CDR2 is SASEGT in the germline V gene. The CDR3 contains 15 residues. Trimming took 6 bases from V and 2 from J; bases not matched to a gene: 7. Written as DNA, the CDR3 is TGTGCCAGCAGCCTTCACAGGGGCGGCAATCAGCCCCAGCATTTT. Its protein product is CASSLHRGGNQPQHF.

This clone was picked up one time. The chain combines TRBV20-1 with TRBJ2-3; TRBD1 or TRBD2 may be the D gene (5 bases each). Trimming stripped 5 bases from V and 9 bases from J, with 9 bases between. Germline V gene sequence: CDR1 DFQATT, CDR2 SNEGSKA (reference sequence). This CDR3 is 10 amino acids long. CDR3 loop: CSADWGTQYF. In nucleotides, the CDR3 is TGCAGTGCTGACTGGGGGACGCAGTATTTT.

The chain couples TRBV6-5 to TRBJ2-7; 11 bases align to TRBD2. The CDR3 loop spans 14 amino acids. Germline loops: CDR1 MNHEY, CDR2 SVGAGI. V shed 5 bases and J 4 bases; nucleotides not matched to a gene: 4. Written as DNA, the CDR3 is TGTGCCAGCAGTCCTAGCGGGGGGTCATACGAGCAGTACGTC. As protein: CASSPSGGSYEQYV.

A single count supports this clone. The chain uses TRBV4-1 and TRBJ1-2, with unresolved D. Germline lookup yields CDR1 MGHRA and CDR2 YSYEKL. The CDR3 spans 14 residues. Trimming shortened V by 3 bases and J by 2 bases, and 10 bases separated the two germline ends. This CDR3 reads CASSHPPGNYGYTF. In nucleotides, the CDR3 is TGCGCCAGCAGCCACCCTCCGGGAAACTATGGCTACACCTTC.

This CDR3 is CASSDHGAYEQYV. CDR3 nucleotides: TGCGCCAGCAGTGACCACGGCGCCTACGAGCAGTACGTC. J is TRBJ2-7 and V is TRBV10-2; no firm D call. Germline values: CDR1 WSHSY, CDR2 SAAADI. Trimming shortened V by 3 bases and J by 2 bases, and 8 bases separated the two germline ends. This CDR3 region has 13 residues.

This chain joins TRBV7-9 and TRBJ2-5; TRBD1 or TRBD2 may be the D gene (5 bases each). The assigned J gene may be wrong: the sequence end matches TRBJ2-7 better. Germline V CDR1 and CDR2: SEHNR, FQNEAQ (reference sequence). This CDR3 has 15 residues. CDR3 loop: CASSSPGAVAYEQYF. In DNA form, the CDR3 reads TGTGCCAGCAGCTCCCCCGGGGCAGTCGCCTACGAGCAGTACTTC.

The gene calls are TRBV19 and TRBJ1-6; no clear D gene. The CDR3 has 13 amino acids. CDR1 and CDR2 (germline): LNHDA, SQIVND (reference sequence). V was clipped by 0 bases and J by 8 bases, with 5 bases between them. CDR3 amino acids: CASSIDVDSPLHF. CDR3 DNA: TGTGCCAGTAGTATAGACGTCGATTCACCCCTCCACTTT. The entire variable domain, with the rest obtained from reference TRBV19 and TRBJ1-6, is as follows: DGGITQSPKYLFRKEGQNVTLSCEQNLNHDAMYWYRQDPGQGLRLIYYSQIVNDFQKGDIAEGYSVSREKKESFPLTVTSAQKNPTAFYLCASSIDVDSPLHFGNGTRLTVT.

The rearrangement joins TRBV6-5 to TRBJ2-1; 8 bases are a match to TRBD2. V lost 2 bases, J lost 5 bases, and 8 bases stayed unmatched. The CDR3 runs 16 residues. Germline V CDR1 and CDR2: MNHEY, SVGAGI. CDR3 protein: CASSYTGGWGNNEQFF. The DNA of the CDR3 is TGTGCCAGCAGTTACACGGGGGGGTGGGGGAACAATGAGCAGTTCTTC.

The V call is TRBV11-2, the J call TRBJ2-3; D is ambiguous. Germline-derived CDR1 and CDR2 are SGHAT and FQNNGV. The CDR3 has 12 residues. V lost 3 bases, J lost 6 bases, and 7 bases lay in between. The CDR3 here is CASSFGRDTQYF. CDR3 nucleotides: TGTGCCAGCAGCTTCGGCAGGGATACGCAGTATTTT.

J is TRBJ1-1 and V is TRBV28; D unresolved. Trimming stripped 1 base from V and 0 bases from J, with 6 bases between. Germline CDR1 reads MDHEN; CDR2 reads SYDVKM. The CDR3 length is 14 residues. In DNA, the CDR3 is TGTGCCAGCAGTTTATTCGAGATGAACACTGAAGCTTTCTTT. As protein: CASSLFEMNTEAFF.

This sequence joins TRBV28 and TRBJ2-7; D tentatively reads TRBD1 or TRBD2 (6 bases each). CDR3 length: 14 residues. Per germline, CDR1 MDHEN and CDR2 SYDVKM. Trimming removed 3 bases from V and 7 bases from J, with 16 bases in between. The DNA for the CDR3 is TGTGCCAGCAGTTTCAGGGGACTGGGGCAGGAGCAGTACGTC. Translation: CASSFRGLGQEQYV.

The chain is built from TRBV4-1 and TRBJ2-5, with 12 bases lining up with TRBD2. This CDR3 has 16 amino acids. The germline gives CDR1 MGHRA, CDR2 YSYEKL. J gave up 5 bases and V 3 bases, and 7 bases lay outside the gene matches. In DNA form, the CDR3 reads TGCGCCAGCAGCCACCCCCTAGCGGGGGGGCCGGAGACCCAGTACTTC. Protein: CASSHPLAGGPETQYF.

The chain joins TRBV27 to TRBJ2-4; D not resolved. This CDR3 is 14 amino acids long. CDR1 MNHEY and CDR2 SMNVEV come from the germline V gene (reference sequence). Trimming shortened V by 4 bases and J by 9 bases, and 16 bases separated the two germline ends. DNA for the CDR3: TGTGCCAGCAGTTCCTTGAGTCAGACGAGCATTCAGTACTTC. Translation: CASSSLSQTSIQYF.

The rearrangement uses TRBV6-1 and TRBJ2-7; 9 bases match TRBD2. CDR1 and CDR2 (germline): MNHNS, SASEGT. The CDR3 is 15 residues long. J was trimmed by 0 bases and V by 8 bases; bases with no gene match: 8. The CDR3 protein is CASGGFSGGSYEQYF. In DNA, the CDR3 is TGTGCCAGCGGGGGCTTTAGCGGGGGCTCCTACGAGCAGTACTTC.

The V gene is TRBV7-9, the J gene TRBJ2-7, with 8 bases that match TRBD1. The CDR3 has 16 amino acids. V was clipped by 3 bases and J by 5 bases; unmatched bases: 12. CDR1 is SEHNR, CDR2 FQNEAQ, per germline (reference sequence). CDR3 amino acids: CASSFGQGIESNEQYF. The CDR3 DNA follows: TGTGCCAGCAGCTTCGGACAGGGAATAGAGTCCAACGAGCAGTACTTC.

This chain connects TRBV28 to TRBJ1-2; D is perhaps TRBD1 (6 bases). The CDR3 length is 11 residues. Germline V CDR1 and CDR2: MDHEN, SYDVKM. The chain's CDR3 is CVSGQNYGYTF. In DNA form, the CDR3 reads TGTGTTTCTGGACAGAACTATGGCTACACCTTC.

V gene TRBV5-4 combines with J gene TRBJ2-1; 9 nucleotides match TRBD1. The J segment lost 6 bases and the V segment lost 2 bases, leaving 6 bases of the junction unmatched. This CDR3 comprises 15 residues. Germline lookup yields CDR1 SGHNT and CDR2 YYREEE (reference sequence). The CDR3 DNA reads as TGTGCCAGCAGCTTCTCGGACAGGGGAACCAATGAGCAGTTCTTC. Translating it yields CASSFSDRGTNEQFF.

The CDR3 here is CASRQGETGELFF. CDR3 nucleotide sequence: TGTGCCAGCAGACAGGGGGAGACCGGGGAGCTGTTTTTT. The chain uses TRBV2 and TRBJ2-2; 8 bases match TRBD1. The CDR3 length is 13 residues. Looked up from germline, CDR1 is SNHLY and CDR2 is FYNNEI. V lost 6 bases, J lost 5 bases, and 2 bases stayed unmatched.